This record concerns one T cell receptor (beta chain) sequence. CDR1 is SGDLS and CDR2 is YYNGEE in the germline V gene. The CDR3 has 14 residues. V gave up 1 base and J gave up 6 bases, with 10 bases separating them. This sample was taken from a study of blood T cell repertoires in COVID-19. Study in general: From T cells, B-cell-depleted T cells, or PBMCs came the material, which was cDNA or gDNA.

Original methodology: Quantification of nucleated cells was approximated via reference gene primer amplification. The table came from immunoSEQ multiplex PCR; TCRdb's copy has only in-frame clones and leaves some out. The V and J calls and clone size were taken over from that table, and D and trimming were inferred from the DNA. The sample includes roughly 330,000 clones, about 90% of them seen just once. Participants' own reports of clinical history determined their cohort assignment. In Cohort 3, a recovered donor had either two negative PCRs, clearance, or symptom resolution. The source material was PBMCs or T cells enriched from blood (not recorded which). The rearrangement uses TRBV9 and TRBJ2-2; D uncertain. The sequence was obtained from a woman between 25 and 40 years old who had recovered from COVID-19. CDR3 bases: TGTGCCAGCAGCGTAAGCCGGGTGGCCGGGGAGCTGTTTTTT. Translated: CASSVSRVAGELFF.